This passage covers 15 T cell receptor beta chains from one sample sequenced in a study of radiation and T cells in renal cell carcinoma. Documented time point: blood 2 weeks post-SBRT. Treatment: 15 Gy SBRT to primary tumor, nephrectomy 4 weeks later. TCRdb's table, derived via immunoSEQ multiplex PCR, lists solely in-frame clones and lacks some. The top ten clones hold over 10% of a sample with 150,000 to 180,000 clones, roughly 87% of them seen once. Sequencing was performed on blood, taken from a patient whose treatment included radiotherapy and nephrectomy. The receptors here all came from a woman in her 50s with renal cell carcinoma.

V is TRBV7-2 and J is TRBJ1-2, with D uncertain. This CDR3 has 17 amino acids. The germline CDR1 and CDR2 sequences are SGHTA and FQGNSA. Trimming removed 4 bases from V and 3 bases from J, with 21 bases in between. This CDR3 is CASSYPMDGISDYGYTF. The CDR3 bases are TGTGCCAGCAGCTACCCAATGGACGGAATCTCCGACTATGGCTACACCTTC.

The rearrangement joins TRBV5-6 to TRBJ2-7, with D unclear. The CDR3 spans 12 residues. Deletions cut 0 bases from V and 4 bases from J, with 5 bases between. Germline loops: CDR1 SGHDT, CDR2 YYEEEE. The CDR3 DNA follows: TGTGCCAGCAGCTTGGACAGATACGAGCAGTACTTC. Residues: CASSLDRYEQYF.

The V gene is TRBV9, the J gene TRBJ2-1; 9 bases are shared with TRBD2. The CDR3 runs 14 residues. With V trimmed by 4 bases and J by 6 bases, 5 bases remained unmatched. Germline CDR1 is SGDLS and CDR2 is YYNGEE. For the CDR3, the DNA is TGTGCCAGCAGCCTTAGCGGGGGTTTCAATGAGCAGTTCTTC. This translates into CASSLSGGFNEQFF.

This chain joins TRBV7-2 and TRBJ2-7; 7 nucleotides line up with TRBD1. Germline V gene sequence: CDR1 SGHTA, CDR2 FQGNSA. V trimming: 1 base; J trimming: 3 bases; junction bases outside the gene matches: 6. The CDR3 has 15 residues. The CDR3 sequence is CASSLGGAGGYEQYF. CDR3 in DNA: TGTGCCAGCAGCTTAGGTGGGGCAGGGGGCTACGAGCAGTACTTC.

This chain's CDR3 is CSAIVGYGYTF. The CDR3 DNA reads TGCAGTGCTATCGTAGGGTATGGCTACACCTTC. The chain uses TRBV20-1 and TRBJ1-2, with D hard to call. CDR1 DFQATT and CDR2 SNEGSKA come from the germline V gene (reference sequence). V lost 4 bases to trimming and J lost 5 bases, with 8 bases between them. CDR3 length: 11 residues.

This chain connects TRBV2 to TRBJ1-6; D perhaps matches TRBD1 (6 bases). Trimming took 8 bases from V and 9 from J, leaving 23 bases between them. The CDR3 is 16 amino acids. Germline V gene data show CDR1 as SNHLY and CDR2 as FYNNEI. CDR3 sequence reads: CASALQGSHIRSPLHF. CDR3 nucleotides: TGTGCCAGCGCCCTGCAGGGGTCCCATATACGTTCACCCCTCCACTTT.

The genes are TRBV10-3 and TRBJ1-1; D gene ambiguous. The ends were cut back, 1 base at V and 3 bases at J, with 9 bases in the middle. Germline lookup yields CDR1 ENHRY and CDR2 SYGVKD. The CDR3 runs 14 residues. The CDR3 region is CAISELGRDTEAFF. The CDR3 coding sequence is TGTGCCATCAGTGAGTTAGGTCGGGACACTGAAGCTTTCTTT.

The J gene is TRBJ1-4, the V gene TRBV7-9, with a possible D match to TRBD1 (5 bases). CDR1 is SEHNR and CDR2 is FQNEAQ in the germline V gene (reference sequence). V gave up 5 bases and J gave up 8 bases, with 18 bases separating them. This CDR3 contains 15 residues. In nucleotides, the CDR3 is TGTGCCAGCAGCCCAGCCCAAGGGCGGGGGGAAAAACTGTTTTTT. It specifies CASSPAQGRGEKLFF.

The genes are TRBV4-2 and TRBJ1-6, with TRBD1 matching 7 bases. V was clipped by 2 bases and J by 9 bases; unmatched bases: 7. The CDR3 is made up of 15 amino acids. Germline assignment: CDR1 LGHNA and CDR2 YNFKEQ. The CDR3 region is CASSQYRDRTSPLHF. The CDR3 nucleotides read TGTGCCAGCAGCCAATACCGGGACAGAACTTCACCCCTCCACTTT.

The chain uses TRBV29-1 and TRBJ1-2; D is possibly TRBD1 (6 bases). Trimming took off 7 bases at V and 8 bases at J, with 23 bases between the two ends. The CDR3 extends over 14 amino acids. The germline V gene encodes CDR1 SQVTM and CDR2 ANQGSEA. The CDR3 region is CSASTGGEWEGYTF. CDR3 DNA: TGCAGCGCGAGTACCGGGGGCGAGTGGGAAGGCTACACCTTC.

Written as DNA, the CDR3 is TGTGCCAGCAGCTTAGATGGGACAGGGGGCTGGTACGAGCAGTACTTC. Its translation is CASSLDGTGGWYEQYF. This chain links TRBV7-6 with TRBJ2-7, with TRBD1 identical over 12 bases. The germline gives CDR1 SGHVS, CDR2 FNYEAQ. The CDR3 has 16 residues. The ends lost 1 base at V and 4 bases at J; junction bases unmatched: 5.

The gene calls are TRBV7-2 and TRBJ2-3, with TRBD2 matching over 7 bases. This CDR3 spans 15 amino acids. V was clipped by 2 bases and J by 10 bases; unmatched bases: 12. Per germline, CDR1 SGHTA and CDR2 FQGNSA. The CDR3 reads CASSLRGGGGSPQYF. The CDR3, as DNA: TGTGCCAGCAGCTTACGAGGCGGGGGAGGATCCCCGCAGTATTTT.

This chain connects TRBV4-1 to TRBJ1-2; 8 bases match TRBD1. The CDR3 length is 15 residues. Germline V lookup: CDR1 MGHRA, CDR2 YSYEKL. The J segment lost 8 bases and the V segment lost 5 bases, leaving 13 bases of the junction unmatched. For the CDR3, the DNA is TGCGCCAGCAGCAGCCCGACAGGGGCTGTTACGGGCTACACCTTC. Its protein product is CASSSPTGAVTGYTF.

This chain connects TRBV5-1 to TRBJ2-1; TRBD1 aligns across 10 bases. Germline loops: CDR1 SGHRS, CDR2 YFSETQ. J was trimmed by 0 bases and V by 3 bases; bases with no gene match: 12. The CDR3 length is 19 residues. The CDR3 DNA reads TGCGCCAGCAGCTACTGGGACAGGGGTTATCAGAGCTCCTACAATGAGCAGTTCTTC. This codes for CASSYWDRGYQSSYNEQFF.

The chain carries TRBV9 and TRBJ1-2; D might be TRBD1 (5 bases). Germline loops: CDR1 SGDLS, CDR2 YYNGEE. Trimming took 3 bases from V and 2 from J, leaving 14 bases between them. CDR3 size: 15 residues. In DNA, the CDR3 is TGTGCCAGCAGCGCCCTCGCGACAGAAAACTATGGCTACACCTTC. The encoded protein is CASSALATENYGYTF.